This T cell receptor beta chain stems from a study of cytomegalovirus exposure and HLA in healthy donors (dated by TCRdb to about 2017). Regarding the research as a whole: According to a later analysis, one platform produced both the roughly 110 validation repertoires and the approximately 670 repertoires of the first cohort. The study combined high-throughput TCR immunosequencing, statistical association of individual TCRs with disease status, and machine learning to predict cytomegalovirus infection status. In addition to the first cohort of 650 to 800 subjects, a separate validation cohort of 120 different subjects was used. The study aimed to test whether cataloging public T cell receptors could reveal signatures of past pathogen exposure.

The donors belonged to the validation cohort of around 130 subjects, which was separate from the approximately 700-subject first cohort. Remarks on this clone: What this receptor recognizes is not known. Per-nucleotide qualities are absent, and no much larger clonotype sits a single base away.

Library creation used the immunoSEQ multiplex PCR assay. In the paper's pipeline: A statistical classification framework was built for diagnosing cytomegalovirus status from the catalog of TCR beta chain sequences. TCRdb provides this immuneACCESS table in a form limited to in-frame rearrangements. Some clones are lacking; in checked studies, under half of them reflect an unresolved V gene, and why the rest are absent is not known. Clone size and V and J calls were adopted from that table, with D and trimming inferred from the DNA. In this sample the table shows over 200,000 clones, over 80% of which occur a single time. The top ten constitute roughly 5.5% of the sample. The CDR3 measures 13 amino acids from cysteine to phenylalanine. The sequence is cut down to CDR3 DNA, 39 bases in frame from base 1. Reading the germline V gene (reference sequence) gives CDR1 PRHDT and CDR2 FYEKMQ. V was cut back by 5 bases and J by 7 bases, leaving a gap of 15 bases between them.

Summary of the overall study and its limitations: In vitro tests confirmed that a few of the cytomegalovirus-associated TCR beta chains recognize cytomegalovirus antigens. While some public TCRs were present in many individuals, most TCR sequences turned up only very rarely across donors. Cytomegalovirus status was reported to be diagnosed by the classifier with high specificity and sensitivity in both the original and validation cohorts. It was suggested by the authors that the approach could potentially be generalized to other disease states and immunological phenotypes. The validation cohort had no HLA typing available for a later analysis, so co-occurrence within that cohort was assessed over all 110 or so repertoires. The study listed 150 to 200 TCR beta chains as associated with cytomegalovirus. Subsequent analysis determined that TCRs grouped into clusters in the first cohort also showed a tendency toward co-occurrence across the approximately 110 validation repertoires, and 90% to 95% of cluster scores exceeded 0.

Sequenced: PBMCs. The receptor was derived from a young woman in good health and CMV-seronegative. The chain joins TRBV13 to TRBJ2-7, with the D gene not confidently named. The CDR3 loop reads CASSDGRTREQYF. The DNA sequence reads TGTGCCAGCAGCGACGGACGGACGCGGGAGCAGTACTTC.